This T cell receptor (beta chain) was documented in a study of CD8+CD57+ T cells in acquired aplastic anemia. Study results and limitations: The study found no significant CD8+ Simpson's diversity difference between patients and controls.

Of note for this clonotype: The antigen remains unidentified.

TCR beta VDJ combinations and CDR3 sequences were profiled from genomic DNA. TCRdb itself ran the reads through MiXCR, one entry per CDR3 protein. Of approximately 200,000 distinct CDR3 sequences in the sample, around 50% were seen once. V was clipped by 2 bases and J by 8 bases; unmatched bases: 5. CDR1 is KGHDR and CDR2 is SFDVKD in the germline V gene. The CDR3 is made up of 14 amino acids. This chain connects TRBV24-1 to TRBJ2-1; TRBD2 matches at 7 bases. This clonotype was sampled from a human donor in good health, serving as a control. Sequenced sample: sorted CD4+, CD8+, or CD8+CD57+ T cells (not recorded which) from PBMCs. CDR3 coding DNA: TGTGCCACCAGTGATTCCCTTAGCGGGTATGAGCAGTTCTTC. Protein sequence: CATSDSLSGYEQFF.